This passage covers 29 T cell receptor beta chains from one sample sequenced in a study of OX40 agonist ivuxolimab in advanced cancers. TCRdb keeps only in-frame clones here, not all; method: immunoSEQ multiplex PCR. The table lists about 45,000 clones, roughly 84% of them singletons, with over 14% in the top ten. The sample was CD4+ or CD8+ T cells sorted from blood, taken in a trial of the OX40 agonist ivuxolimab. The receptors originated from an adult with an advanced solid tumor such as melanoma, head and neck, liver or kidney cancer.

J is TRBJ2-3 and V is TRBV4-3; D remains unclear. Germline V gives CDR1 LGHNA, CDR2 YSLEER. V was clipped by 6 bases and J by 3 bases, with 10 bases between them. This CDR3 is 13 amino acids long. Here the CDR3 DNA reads TGCGCCAGCAGTTTGAAGGGAACAGATACGCAGTATTTT. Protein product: CASSLKGTDTQYF.

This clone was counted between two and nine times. The CDR3 DNA follows: TGTGCCTGGAGTGTGGGTGCCACTGAAGCTTTCTTT. As protein: CAWSVGATEAFF. The genes are TRBV30 and TRBJ1-1; D not resolved. This CDR3 is built from 12 residues. Trimming took off 0 bases at V and 4 bases at J, with 6 bases between the two ends. From germline, CDR1 is GTSNPN and CDR2 SVGIG (reference sequence). Looking up the rest from reference TRBV30 and TRBJ1-1 gives the full variable domain: SQTIHQWPATLVQPVGSPLSLECTVEGTSNPNLYWYRQAAGRGLQLLFYSVGIGQISSEVPQNLSASRPQDRQFILSSKKLLLSDSGFYLCAWSVGATEAFFGQGTRLTVV.

The CDR3 DNA reads TGTGCCAGCAGCTTAGCCGTAGCTAACTATGGCTACACCTTC. It codes for CASSLAVANYGYTF. The chain joins TRBV5-4 to TRBJ1-2, with D unclear. Germline V lookup: CDR1 SGHNT, CDR2 YYREEE (reference sequence). The CDR3 has 14 residues. With 2 bases removed from V and 0 bases from J, the gap between germline ends came to 8 bases.

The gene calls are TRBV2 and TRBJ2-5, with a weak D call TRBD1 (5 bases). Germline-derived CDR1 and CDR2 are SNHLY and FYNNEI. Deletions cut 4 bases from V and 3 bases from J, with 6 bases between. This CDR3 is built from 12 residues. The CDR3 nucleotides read TGTGCCAGCAGTGTAGGGGAAGAGACCCAGTACTTC. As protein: CASSVGEETQYF.

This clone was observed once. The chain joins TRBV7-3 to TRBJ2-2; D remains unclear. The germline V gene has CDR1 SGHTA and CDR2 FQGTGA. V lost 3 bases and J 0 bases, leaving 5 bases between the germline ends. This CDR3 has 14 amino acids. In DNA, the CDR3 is TGTGCCAGCAGCTTGGGAACGAACACCGGGGAGCTGTTTTTT. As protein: CASSLGTNTGELFF.

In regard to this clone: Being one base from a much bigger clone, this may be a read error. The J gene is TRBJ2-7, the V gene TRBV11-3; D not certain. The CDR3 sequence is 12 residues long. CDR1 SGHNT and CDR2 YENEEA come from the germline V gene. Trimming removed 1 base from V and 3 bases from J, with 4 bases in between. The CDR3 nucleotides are TGTGCCAGCAGCTTAGGCATCTACGAGCAGTACTTC. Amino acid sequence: CASSLGIYEQYF.

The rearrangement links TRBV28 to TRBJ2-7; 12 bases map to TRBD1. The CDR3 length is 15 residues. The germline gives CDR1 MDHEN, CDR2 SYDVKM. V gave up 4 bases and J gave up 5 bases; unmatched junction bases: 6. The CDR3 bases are TGTGCCAGCAGTTCCGGGACAGGGGGCTTGGACGAGCAGTACTTC. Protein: CASSSGTGGLDEQYF.

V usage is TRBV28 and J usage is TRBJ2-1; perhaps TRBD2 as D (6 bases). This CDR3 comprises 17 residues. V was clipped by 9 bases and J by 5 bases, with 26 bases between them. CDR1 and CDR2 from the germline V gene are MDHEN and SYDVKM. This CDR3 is CARPPRGQGTRDNEQFF. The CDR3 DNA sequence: TGTGCCAGACCCCCCCGGGGTCAAGGGACTCGCGACAATGAGCAGTTCTTC.

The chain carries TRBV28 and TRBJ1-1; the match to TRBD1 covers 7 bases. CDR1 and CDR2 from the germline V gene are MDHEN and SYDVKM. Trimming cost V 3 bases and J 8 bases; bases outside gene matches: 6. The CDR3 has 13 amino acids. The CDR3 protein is CASSFRGQTEAFF. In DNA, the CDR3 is TGTGCCAGCAGTTTCCGGGGACAGACCGAAGCTTTCTTT.

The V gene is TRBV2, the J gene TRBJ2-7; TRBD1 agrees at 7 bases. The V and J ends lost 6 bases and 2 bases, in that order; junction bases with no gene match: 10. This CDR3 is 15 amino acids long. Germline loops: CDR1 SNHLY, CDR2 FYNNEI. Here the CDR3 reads CASSPLLGTAYEQYF. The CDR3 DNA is TGTGCCAGCAGCCCCCTGCTAGGGACAGCCTACGAGCAGTACTTC. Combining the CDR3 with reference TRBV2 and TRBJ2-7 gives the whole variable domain EPEVTQTPSHQVTQMGQEVILRCVPISNHLYFYWYRQILGQKVEFLVSFYNNEISEKSEIFDDQFSVERPDGSNFTLKIRSTKLEDSAMYFCASSPLLGTAYEQYFGPGTRLTVT.

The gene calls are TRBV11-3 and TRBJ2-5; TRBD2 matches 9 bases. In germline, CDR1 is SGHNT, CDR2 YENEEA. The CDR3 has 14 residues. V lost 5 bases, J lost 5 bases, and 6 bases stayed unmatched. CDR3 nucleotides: TGTGCCAGCAGCCGTAGCGGGGGCTGGGAGACCCAGTACTTC. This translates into CASSRSGGWETQYF.

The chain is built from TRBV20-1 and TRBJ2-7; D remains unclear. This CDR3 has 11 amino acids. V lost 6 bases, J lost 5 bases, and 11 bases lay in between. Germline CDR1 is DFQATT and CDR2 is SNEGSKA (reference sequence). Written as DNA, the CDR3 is TGCAGTGCCCGGGTTGGGAACGAGCAGTACTTC. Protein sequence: CSARVGNEQYF.

CDR3 loop: CASEEGGYSYNEQFF. In DNA form, the CDR3 reads TGCGCCAGCGAGGAAGGGGGCTACTCCTACAATGAGCAGTTCTTC. This chain joins TRBV4-1 and TRBJ2-1; TRBD1 agrees at 7 bases. After removal of 8 bases from V and 0 bases from J, the junction contained 7 bases not matched to a gene. CDR1 is MGHRA, CDR2 YSYEKL, per germline. The CDR3 is made up of 15 amino acids.

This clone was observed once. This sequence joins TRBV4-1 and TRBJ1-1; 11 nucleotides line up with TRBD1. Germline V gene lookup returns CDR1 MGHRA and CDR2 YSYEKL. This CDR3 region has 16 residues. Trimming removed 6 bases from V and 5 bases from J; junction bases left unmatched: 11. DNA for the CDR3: TGCGCCAGCAGACTAAGGACAGGGGGCGGAGGGACTGAAGCTTTCTTT. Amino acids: CASRLRTGGGGTEAFF.

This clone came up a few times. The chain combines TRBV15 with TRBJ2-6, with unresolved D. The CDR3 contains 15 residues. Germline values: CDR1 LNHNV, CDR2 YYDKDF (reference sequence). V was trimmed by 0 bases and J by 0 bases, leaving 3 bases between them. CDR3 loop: CATSRDHSGANVLTF. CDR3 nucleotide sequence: TGTGCCACCAGCAGAGATCACTCTGGGGCCAACGTCCTGACTTTC.

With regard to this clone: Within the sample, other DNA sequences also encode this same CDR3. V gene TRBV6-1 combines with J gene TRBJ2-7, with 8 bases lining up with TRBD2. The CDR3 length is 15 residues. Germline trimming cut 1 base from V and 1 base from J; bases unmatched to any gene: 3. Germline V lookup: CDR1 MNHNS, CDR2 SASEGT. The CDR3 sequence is CASSEGGGPSYEQYF. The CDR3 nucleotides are TGTGCCAGCAGTGAAGGCGGGGGGCCATCCTACGAGCAGTACTTC.

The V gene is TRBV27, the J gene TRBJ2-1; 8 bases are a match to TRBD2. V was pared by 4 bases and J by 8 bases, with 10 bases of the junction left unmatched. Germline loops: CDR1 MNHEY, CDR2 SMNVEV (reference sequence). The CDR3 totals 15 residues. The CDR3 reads CASSSRGLVLDEQFF. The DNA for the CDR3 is TGTGCCAGCAGTTCTAGGGGACTAGTACTCGATGAGCAGTTCTTC.

The CDR3 DNA is TGTGCCAGCAGTTTCGGATCTAACTATGGCTACACCTTC. It yields the protein CASSFGSNYGYTF. The chain joins TRBV27 to TRBJ1-2; unclear D gene. Looked up from germline, CDR1 is MNHEY and CDR2 is SMNVEV (reference sequence). V was shortened by 3 bases and J by 0 bases, with 5 bases between the two germline ends. This CDR3 is 13 amino acids long.

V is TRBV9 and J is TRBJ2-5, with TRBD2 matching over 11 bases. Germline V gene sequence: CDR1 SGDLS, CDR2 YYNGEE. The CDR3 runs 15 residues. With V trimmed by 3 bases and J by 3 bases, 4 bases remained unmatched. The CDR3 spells CASSETGLAEETQYF. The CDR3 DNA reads TGTGCCAGCAGCGAGACGGGACTAGCGGAAGAGACCCAGTACTTC.

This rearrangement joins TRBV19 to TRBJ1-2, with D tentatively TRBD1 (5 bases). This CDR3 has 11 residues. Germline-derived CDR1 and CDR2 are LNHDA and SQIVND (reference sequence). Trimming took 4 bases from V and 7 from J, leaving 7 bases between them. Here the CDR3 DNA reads TGTGCCAGTAGTACAGGGTTTGGCTACACCTTC. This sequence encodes CASSTGFGYTF.

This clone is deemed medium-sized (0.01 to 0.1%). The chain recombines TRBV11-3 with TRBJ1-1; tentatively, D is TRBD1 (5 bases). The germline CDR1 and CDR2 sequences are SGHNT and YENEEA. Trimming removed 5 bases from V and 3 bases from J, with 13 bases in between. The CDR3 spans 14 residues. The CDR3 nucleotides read TGTGCCAGCAGCCAGCAGGCGGGGGACACTGAAGCTTTCTTT. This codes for CASSQQAGDTEAFF.

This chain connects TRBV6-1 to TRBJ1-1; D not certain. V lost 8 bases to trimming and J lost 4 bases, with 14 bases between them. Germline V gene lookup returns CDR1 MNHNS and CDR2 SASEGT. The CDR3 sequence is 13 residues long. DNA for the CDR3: TGTGCCAGCGGCTTACGGGCAGGCACTGAAGCTTTCTTT. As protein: CASGLRAGTEAFF.

The CDR3 spells CSVEPVGQGITYEQYF. The DNA for the CDR3 is TGCAGCGTTGAACCCGTTGGGCAGGGGATCACCTACGAGCAGTACTTC. V gene TRBV29-1 combines with J gene TRBJ2-7; perhaps TRBD1 as D (6 bases). The germline gives CDR1 SQVTM, CDR2 ANQGSEA. Trimming took off 2 bases at V and 2 bases at J, with 19 bases between the two ends. This CDR3 is built from 16 residues.

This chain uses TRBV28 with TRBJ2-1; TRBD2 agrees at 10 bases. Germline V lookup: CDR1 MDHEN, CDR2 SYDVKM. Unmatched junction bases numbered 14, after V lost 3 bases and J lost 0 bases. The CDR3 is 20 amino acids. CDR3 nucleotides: TGTGCCAGCAGTTTCCCCCTAGCGGGAGCCCATTCTAGCTCCTACAATGAGCAGTTCTTC. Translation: CASSFPLAGAHSSSYNEQFF.

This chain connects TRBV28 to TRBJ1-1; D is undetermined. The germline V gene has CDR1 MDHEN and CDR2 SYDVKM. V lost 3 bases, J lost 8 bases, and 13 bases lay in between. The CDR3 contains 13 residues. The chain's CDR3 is CASSLPLLSEAFF. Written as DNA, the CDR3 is TGTGCCAGCAGTTTGCCCCTTTTGAGCGAAGCTTTCTTT. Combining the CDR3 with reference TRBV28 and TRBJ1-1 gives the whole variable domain DVKVTQSSRYLVKRTGEKVFLECVQDMDHENMFWYRQDPGLGLRLIYFSYDVKMKEKGDIPEGYSVSREKKERFSLILESASTNQTSMYLCASSLPLLSEAFFGQGTRLTVV.

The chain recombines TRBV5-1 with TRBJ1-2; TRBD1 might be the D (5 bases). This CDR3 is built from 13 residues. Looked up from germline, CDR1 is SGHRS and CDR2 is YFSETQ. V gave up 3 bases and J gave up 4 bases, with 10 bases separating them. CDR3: CASSSDGGYGYTF. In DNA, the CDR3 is TGCGCCAGCAGCTCTGACGGGGGCTATGGCTACACCTTC. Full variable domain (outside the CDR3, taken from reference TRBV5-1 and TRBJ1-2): KAGVTQTPRYLIKTRGQQVTLSCSPISGHRSVSWYQQTPGQGLQFLFEYFSETQRNKGNFPGRFSGRQFSNSRSEMNVSTLELGDSALYLCASSSDGGYGYTFGSGTRLTVV.

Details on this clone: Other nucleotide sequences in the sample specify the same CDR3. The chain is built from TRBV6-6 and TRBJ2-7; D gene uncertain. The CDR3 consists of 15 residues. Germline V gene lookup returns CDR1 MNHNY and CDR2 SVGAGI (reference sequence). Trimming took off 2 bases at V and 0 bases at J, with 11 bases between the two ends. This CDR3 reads CASSYKAGASYEQYF. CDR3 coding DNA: TGTGCCAGCAGTTACAAGGCAGGAGCCTCCTACGAGCAGTACTTC.

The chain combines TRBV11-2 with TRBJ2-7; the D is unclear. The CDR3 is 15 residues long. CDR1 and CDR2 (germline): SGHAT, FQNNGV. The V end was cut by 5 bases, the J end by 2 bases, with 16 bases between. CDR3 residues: CASSDRTPQAYEQYF. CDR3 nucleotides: TGTGCCAGCAGCGACCGGACCCCTCAGGCCTACGAGCAGTACTTC.

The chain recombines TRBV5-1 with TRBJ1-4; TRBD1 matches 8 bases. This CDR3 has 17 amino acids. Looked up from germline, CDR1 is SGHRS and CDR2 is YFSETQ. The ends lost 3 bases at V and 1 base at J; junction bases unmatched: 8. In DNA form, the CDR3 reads TGCGCCAGCAGCTCCAGGGGGCGCGAAATAACTAATGAAAAACTGTTTTTT. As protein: CASSSRGREITNEKLFF.